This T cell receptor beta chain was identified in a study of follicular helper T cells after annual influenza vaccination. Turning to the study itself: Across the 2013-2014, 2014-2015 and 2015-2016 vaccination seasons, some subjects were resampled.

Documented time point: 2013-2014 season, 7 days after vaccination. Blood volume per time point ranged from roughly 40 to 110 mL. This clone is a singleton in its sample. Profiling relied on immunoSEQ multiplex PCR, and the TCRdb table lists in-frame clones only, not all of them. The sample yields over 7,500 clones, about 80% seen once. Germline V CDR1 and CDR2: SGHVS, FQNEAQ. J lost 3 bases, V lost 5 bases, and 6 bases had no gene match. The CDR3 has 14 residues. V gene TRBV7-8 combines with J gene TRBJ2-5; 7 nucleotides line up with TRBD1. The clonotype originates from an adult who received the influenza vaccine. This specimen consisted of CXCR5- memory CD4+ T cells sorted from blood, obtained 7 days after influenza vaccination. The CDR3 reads CASSRGQAKETQYF. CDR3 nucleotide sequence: TGTGCCAGCAGCCGTGGACAGGCGAAAGAGACCCAGTACTTC.